A selection of T cell receptor beta chains follows, all from one sample in a study of control samples from healthy donors and cancer patients. TCRdb keeps only in-frame clones here, not all; method: immunoSEQ multiplex PCR. The table records tens of thousands of clones, 83% of them present only once. Material: PBMCs. These receptors were obtained from an older woman with lung cancer. Both conserved end residues are part of each CDR3. A D gene is named only where the DNA matches it firmly. Rows give clone size only sometimes, using once, few, many, or a class for an expanded clone.

v_call: TRBV5-6; j_call: TRBJ2-2; clone_size: .; d_call: .; cdr3_nt: TGTGCCAGCAGCTCCACCGGGGGCACCGGGGGGCTGTTTTTT; cdr3_aa: CASSSTGGTGGLFF
v_call: TRBV25-1; j_call: TRBJ2-5; clone_size: .; d_call: .; cdr3_nt: TGTGCCAGCAGTGTAGACACCTCCCAAGAGACCCAGTACTTC; cdr3_aa: CASSVDTSQETQYF
v_call: TRBV5-4; j_call: TRBJ2-1; clone_size: .; d_call: TRBD2; cdr3_nt: TGTGCCAGCAGCGATGCTAGCGGGGGGGCCAATGAGCAGTTCTTC; cdr3_aa: CASSDASGGANEQFF
v_call: TRBV5-4; j_call: TRBJ2-5; clone_size: .; d_call: TRBD1; cdr3_nt: TGTGCCAGCAGCGGACAGGGGGTCTGGGAGACCCAGTACTTC; cdr3_aa: CASSGQGVWETQYF
v_call: TRBV14; j_call: TRBJ2-1; clone_size: .; d_call: .; cdr3_nt: TGTGCCAGCAGCCAAGGGGAGGACCGCCATGAGCAGTTCTTC; cdr3_aa: CASSQGEDRHEQFF
v_call: TRBV7-9; j_call: TRBJ2-3; clone_size: few; d_call: .; cdr3_nt: TGTGCCAGCAGCTTACTGCGCGGTAGCACAGATACGCAGTATTTT; cdr3_aa: CASSLLRGSTDTQYF
v_call: TRBV5-1; j_call: TRBJ1-5; clone_size: .; d_call: .; cdr3_nt: TGCGCCAGCAGCTTGAATGATGGGCAGCCCCAGCATTTT; cdr3_aa: CASSLNDGQPQHF
v_call: TRBV7-9; j_call: TRBJ2-5; clone_size: few; d_call: .; cdr3_nt: TGTGCCAGCAGCTCCCGTGGGGGGCCAGGGGACCAAGAGACCCAGTACTTC; cdr3_aa: CASSSRGGPGDQETQYF
v_call: TRBV3-1/TRBV3-2; j_call: TRBJ2-7; clone_size: .; d_call: .; cdr3_nt: TGTGCCAGCAGCTTTCAGGGGTCGTACGAGCAGTACTTC; cdr3_aa: CASSFQGSYEQYF
v_call: TRBV27; j_call: TRBJ1-6; clone_size: .; d_call: .; cdr3_nt: TGTGCCAGCAGTTTATTAAAGAATTCACCCCTCCACTTT; cdr3_aa: CASSLLKNSPLHF
v_call: TRBV3-1/TRBV3-2; j_call: TRBJ1-2; clone_size: .; d_call: .; cdr3_nt: TGTGCCAGCAGCAAGATACGCAGGGTTAAGGGCTACACCTTC; cdr3_aa: CASSKIRRVKGYTF
v_call: TRBV18; j_call: TRBJ1-1; clone_size: .; d_call: .; cdr3_nt: TGTGCCAGCTCACCGGTTGGGATTCGAACTAAGAACACTGAAGCTTTCTTT; cdr3_aa: CASSPVGIRTKNTEAFF
v_call: TRBV7-3; j_call: TRBJ1-1; clone_size: .; d_call: .; cdr3_nt: TGTGCCAGCAGCTCCCGGACAGAAGGCAACACTGAAGCTTTCTTT; cdr3_aa: CASSSRTEGNTEAFF
v_call: TRBV11-2; j_call: TRBJ1-1; clone_size: .; d_call: .; cdr3_nt: TGTGCCAGCAGCTCGTTGGGTAAAGGCACTGAAGCTTTCTTT; cdr3_aa: CASSSLGKGTEAFF
v_call: TRBV7-8; j_call: TRBJ1-2; clone_size: .; d_call: .; cdr3_nt: TGTGCCAGCAGCTTGGCAACTGGCTACACCTTC; cdr3_aa: CASSLATGYTF
v_call: TRBV30; j_call: TRBJ1-5; clone_size: .; d_call: TRBD1; cdr3_nt: TGTGCCTGGAGATCGACAGGGGGGCGACAGCCCCAGCATTTT; cdr3_aa: CAWRSTGGRQPQHF
v_call: TRBV2; j_call: TRBJ2-6; clone_size: .; d_call: .; cdr3_nt: TGTGCCAGCTGTCCTGGGGCCAACGTCCTGACTTTC; cdr3_aa: CASCPGANVLTF
v_call: TRBV29-1; j_call: TRBJ1-1; clone_size: .; d_call: .; cdr3_nt: TGCAGCGTTGATAGGCGCCCTGAGGGGATGAACACTGAAGCTTTCTTT; cdr3_aa: CSVDRRPEGMNTEAFF
v_call: TRBV6-5; j_call: TRBJ1-1; clone_size: .; d_call: TRBD1; cdr3_nt: TGTGCCAGCAGTTGGACAGGGGGCGCCTCTGAAGCTTTCTTT; cdr3_aa: CASSWTGGASEAFF
v_call: TRBV18; j_call: TRBJ2-3; clone_size: once; d_call: .; cdr3_nt: TGTGCCAGCTCACCCGCGGAGTTGACAGATACGCAGTATTTT; cdr3_aa: CASSPAELTDTQYF
v_call: TRBV6-6; j_call: TRBJ2-5; clone_size: .; d_call: .; cdr3_nt: TGTGCCAGCAGTTACTCAATAGAGAGCGGCCAAGAGACCCAGTACTTC; cdr3_aa: CASSYSIESGQETQYF
v_call: TRBV10-3; j_call: TRBJ2-3; clone_size: .; d_call: TRBD2; cdr3_nt: TGTGCCGCCCTAGCGGATGACACAGATACGCAGTATTTT; cdr3_aa: CAALADDTDTQYF
v_call: TRBV10-3; j_call: TRBJ1-6; clone_size: .; d_call: TRBD1; cdr3_nt: TGTGCCATCAGTGGGGACAGGGGTCCCGATTCACCCCTCCACTTT; cdr3_aa: CAISGDRGPDSPLHF
v_call: TRBV18; j_call: TRBJ1-3; clone_size: .; d_call: .; cdr3_nt: TGTGCCAGCTCACTTGGCGGCAGTGGAAACACCATATATTTT; cdr3_aa: CASSLGGSGNTIYF
v_call: TRBV7-9; j_call: TRBJ2-2; clone_size: .; d_call: .; cdr3_nt: TGTGCCAGCAGCTTGGACAGAACCGGGGAGCTGTTTTTT; cdr3_aa: CASSLDRTGELFF
v_call: TRBV5-5; j_call: TRBJ1-6; clone_size: .; d_call: TRBD1; cdr3_nt: TGTGCCAGCAGCCCTACAGGGGAAGGGTACCTCAATTCACCCCTCCACTTT; cdr3_aa: CASSPTGEGYLNSPLHF
v_call: TRBV27; j_call: TRBJ2-1; clone_size: .; d_call: .; cdr3_nt: TGTGTCTCAAAAGGTTTCTCCTACAATGAGCAGTTCTTC; cdr3_aa: CVSKGFSYNEQFF
v_call: TRBV19; j_call: TRBJ1-2; clone_size: .; d_call: .; cdr3_nt: TGTGCCAGTAGTATAGAGGGGGCCCGAGTTAACTATGGCTACACCTTC; cdr3_aa: CASSIEGARVNYGYTF
v_call: TRBV19; j_call: TRBJ2-1; clone_size: few; d_call: .; cdr3_nt: TGTGCCAGTAGTATGGGGCGGCCCTACAATGAGCAGTTCTTC; cdr3_aa: CASSMGRPYNEQFF
v_call: TRBV7-6; j_call: TRBJ1-5; clone_size: .; d_call: TRBD1; cdr3_nt: TGTGCCAGCAGCTTAGTTTCAGGGGGAGCTAATTCGGGTCAGCCCCAGCATTTT; cdr3_aa: CASSLVSGGANSGQPQHF
v_call: TRBV6-6; j_call: TRBJ2-1; clone_size: .; d_call: .; cdr3_nt: TGTGCCAGCACCTTCTGGGTCGGGGGCAGGGACAATGAGCAGTTCTTC; cdr3_aa: CASTFWVGGRDNEQFF